This T cell receptor beta chain is from a study of blood T cell repertoires in COVID-19. Background on the study: Samples representing acute and convalescent COVID-19 were sourced from the United States, Italy and Spain. T cells, B-cell-depleted T cells, or PBMCs supplied cDNA or gDNA.

Under the authors' procedure: Using reference gene primer amplification, nucleated cell counts were estimated. Clones were sequenced by immunoSEQ multiplex PCR, and TCRdb holds only the in-frame ones, with some missing. From that table come the V and J calls and clone size; the DNA was used to work out D and trimming. The sample lists 240,000 or so clones, approximately 78% occurring once. V was trimmed by 1 base and J by 8 bases, leaving 12 bases between them. Germline CDR1 reads SEHNR; CDR2 reads FQNEAQ (reference sequence). The CDR3 loop spans 14 amino acids. V and J are TRBV7-9 and TRBJ2-1; tentatively, D is TRBD1 (6 bases). The receptor comes from a woman in her fifties or sixties with active or convalescent COVID-19. The material sequenced was peripheral blood. The CDR3 spells CASSLEQGRDEQFF. In nucleotides, the CDR3 is TGTGCCAGCAGCTTAGAACAGGGTCGGGATGAGCAGTTCTTC.